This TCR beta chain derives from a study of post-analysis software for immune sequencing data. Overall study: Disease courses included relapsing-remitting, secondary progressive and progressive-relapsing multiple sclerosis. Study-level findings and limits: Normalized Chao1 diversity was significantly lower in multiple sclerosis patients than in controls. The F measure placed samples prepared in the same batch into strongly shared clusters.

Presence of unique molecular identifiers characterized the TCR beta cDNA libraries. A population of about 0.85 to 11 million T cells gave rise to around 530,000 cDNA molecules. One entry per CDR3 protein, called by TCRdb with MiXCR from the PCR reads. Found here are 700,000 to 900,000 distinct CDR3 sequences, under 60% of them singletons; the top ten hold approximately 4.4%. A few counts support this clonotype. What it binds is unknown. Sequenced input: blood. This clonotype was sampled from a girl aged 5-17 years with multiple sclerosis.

The CDR3 loop is CASSLFGNGETQYF. CDR3 sequence (DNA): TGTGCCAGCAGCCTTTTCGGGAATGGGGAGACCCAGTACTTC. The chain combines TRBV3-1 with TRBJ2-5, with D possibly matching TRBD2 (5 bases). Germline V gene lookup returns CDR1 LGHDT and CDR2 YNNKEL (reference sequence). Trimming left V 4 bases short and J 5 bases short, with 14 bases between. The CDR3 contains 14 residues.